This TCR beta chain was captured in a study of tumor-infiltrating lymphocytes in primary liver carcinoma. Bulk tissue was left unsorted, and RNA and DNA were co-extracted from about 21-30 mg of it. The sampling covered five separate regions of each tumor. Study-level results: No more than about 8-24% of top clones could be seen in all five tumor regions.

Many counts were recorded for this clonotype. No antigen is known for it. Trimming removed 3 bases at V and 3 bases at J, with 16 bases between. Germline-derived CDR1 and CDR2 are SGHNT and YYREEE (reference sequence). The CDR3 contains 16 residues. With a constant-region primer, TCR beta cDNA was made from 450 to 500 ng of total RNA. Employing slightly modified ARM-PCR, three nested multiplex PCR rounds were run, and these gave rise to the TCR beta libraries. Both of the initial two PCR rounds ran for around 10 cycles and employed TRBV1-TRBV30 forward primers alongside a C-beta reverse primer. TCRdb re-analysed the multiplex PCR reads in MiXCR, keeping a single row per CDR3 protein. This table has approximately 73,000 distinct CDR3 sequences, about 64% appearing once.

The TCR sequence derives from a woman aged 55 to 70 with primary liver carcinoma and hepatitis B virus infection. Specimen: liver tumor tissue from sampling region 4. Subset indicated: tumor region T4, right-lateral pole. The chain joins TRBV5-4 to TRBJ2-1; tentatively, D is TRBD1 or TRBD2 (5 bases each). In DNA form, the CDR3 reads TGTGCCAGCAGCTGGGGGACCCAGACCCTCTACAATGAGCAGTTCTTC. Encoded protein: CASSWGTQTLYNEQFF.